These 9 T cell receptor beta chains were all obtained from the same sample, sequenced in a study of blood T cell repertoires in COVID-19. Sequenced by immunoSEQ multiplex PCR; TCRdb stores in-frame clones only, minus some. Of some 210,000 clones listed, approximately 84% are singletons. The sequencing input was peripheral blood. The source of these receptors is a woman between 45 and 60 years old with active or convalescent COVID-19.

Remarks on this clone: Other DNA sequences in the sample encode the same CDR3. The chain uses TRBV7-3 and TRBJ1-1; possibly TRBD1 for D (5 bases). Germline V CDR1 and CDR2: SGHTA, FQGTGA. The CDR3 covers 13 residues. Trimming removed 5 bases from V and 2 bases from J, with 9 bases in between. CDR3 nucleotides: TGTGCCAGCAGCCAGCAGGGCAACACTGAAGCTTTCTTT. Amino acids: CASSQQGNTEAFF. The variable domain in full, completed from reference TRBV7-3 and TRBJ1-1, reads GAGVSQTPSNKVTEKGKYVELRCDPISGHTALYWYRQSLGQGPEFLIYFQGTGAADDSGLPNDRFFAVRPEGSVSTLKIQRTERGDSAVYLCASSQQGNTEAFFGQGTRLTVV.

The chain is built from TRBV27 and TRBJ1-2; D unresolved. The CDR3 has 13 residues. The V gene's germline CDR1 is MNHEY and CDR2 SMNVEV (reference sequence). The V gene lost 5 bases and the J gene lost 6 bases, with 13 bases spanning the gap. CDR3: CASSGREIHGYTF. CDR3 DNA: TGTGCCAGCAGTGGTCGGGAGATCCATGGCTACACCTTC.

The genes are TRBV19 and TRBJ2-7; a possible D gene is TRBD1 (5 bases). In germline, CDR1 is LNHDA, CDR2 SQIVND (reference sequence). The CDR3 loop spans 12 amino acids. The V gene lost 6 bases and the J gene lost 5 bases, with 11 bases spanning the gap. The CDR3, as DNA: TGTGCCAGTAGCATGTCAGGGAACGAGCAGTACTTC. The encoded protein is CASSMSGNEQYF.

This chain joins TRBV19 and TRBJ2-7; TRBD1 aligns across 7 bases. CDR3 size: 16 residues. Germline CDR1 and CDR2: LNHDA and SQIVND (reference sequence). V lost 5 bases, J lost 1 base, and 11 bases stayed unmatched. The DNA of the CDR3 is TGTGCCAGTAGTCTCGTTTTCGCAGGGGGATCCTACGAGCAGTACTTC. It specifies CASSLVFAGGSYEQYF. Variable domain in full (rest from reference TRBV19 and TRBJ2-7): DGGITQSPKYLFRKEGQNVTLSCEQNLNHDAMYWYRQDPGQGLRLIYYSQIVNDFQKGDIAEGYSVSREKKESFPLTVTSAQKNPTAFYLCASSLVFAGGSYEQYFGPGTRLTVT.

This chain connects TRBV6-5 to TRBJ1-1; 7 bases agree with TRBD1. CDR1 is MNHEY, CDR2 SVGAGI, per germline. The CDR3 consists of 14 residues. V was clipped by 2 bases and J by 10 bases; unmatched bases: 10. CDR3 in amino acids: CASSYRTTGEGAFF. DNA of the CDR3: TGTGCCAGCAGTTACCGGACAACAGGGGAAGGAGCTTTCTTT.

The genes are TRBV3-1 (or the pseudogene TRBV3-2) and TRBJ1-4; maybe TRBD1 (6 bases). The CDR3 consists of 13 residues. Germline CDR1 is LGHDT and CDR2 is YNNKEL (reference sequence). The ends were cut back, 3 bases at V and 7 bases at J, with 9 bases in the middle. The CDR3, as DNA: TGTGCCAGCAGCCACAGGACAGCTGAAAAACTGTTTTTT. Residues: CASSHRTAEKLFF.

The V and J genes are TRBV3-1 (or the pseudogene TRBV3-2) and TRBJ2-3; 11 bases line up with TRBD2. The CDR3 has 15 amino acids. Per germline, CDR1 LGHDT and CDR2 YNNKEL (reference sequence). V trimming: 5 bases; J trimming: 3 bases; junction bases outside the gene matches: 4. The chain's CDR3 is CASSDTSGRTDTQYF. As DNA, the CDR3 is TGTGCCAGCAGCGATACTAGCGGGAGAACAGATACGCAGTATTTT.

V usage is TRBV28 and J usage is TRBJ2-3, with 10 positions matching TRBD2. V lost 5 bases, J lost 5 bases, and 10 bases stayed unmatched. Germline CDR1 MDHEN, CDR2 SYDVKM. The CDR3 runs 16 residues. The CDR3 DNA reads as TGTGCCAGCAGTCTAGGGGGAGCGGGAGGGCTAGATACGCAGTATTTT. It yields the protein CASSLGGAGGLDTQYF. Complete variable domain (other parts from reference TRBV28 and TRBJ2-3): DVKVTQSSRYLVKRTGEKVFLECVQDMDHENMFWYRQDPGLGLRLIYFSYDVKMKEKGDIPEGYSVSREKKERFSLILESASTNQTSMYLCASSLGGAGGLDTQYFGPGTRLTVL.

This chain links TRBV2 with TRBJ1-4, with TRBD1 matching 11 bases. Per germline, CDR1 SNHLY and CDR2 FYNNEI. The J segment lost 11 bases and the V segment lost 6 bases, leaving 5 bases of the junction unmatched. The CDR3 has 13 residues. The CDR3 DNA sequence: TGTGCCAGCAGAGGGGGACAGGGGGTGAAACTGTTTTTT. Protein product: CASRGGQGVKLFF.